The following is a T cell receptor (beta chain) sequence with its context. What it binds is unknown. Germline CDR1 is LGHDT and CDR2 is YNNKEL (reference sequence). This CDR3 contains 17 residues. Trimming took 2 bases from V and 1 from J, leaving 14 bases between them. The sample originates from a study of response to subunit inactivated influenza vaccine. Study-wide points: After each seasonal influenza vaccination, few new T cells are recruited, the authors suggested.

TCRdb re-called the RT-PCR reads through MiXCR, storing one row per CDR3 protein. The sample holds about 540,000 distinct CDR3 sequences; 12% to 15% are singletons and the top ten take approximately 12%. The V gene is TRBV3-1, the J gene TRBJ2-2; weak D call: TRBD1 (8 bases). The input for sequencing was PBMCs from blood, taken 11 to 12 days after vaccination. The source of this sequence is a man between 50 and 59 years old who received an inactivated influenza vaccine. The CDR3 region is CASSQFGGTGNTGELFF. CDR3 nucleotides: TGTGCCAGCAGCCAATTCGGGGGGACAGGGAACACCGGGGAGCTGTTTTTT.